This TCR beta chain was captured in a study of CD8 T cells in Susac syndrome. Remarks on this clonotype: What it recognizes is unknown.

Study findings and constraints: The study's TCR sequencing and HLA analysis covered a relatively small number of individuals, and the study acknowledged this.

CDR1 and CDR2 from the germline V gene are KGHSH and LQKENI. The length of the CDR3 is 15 residues. Trimming removed 5 bases from V and 7 bases from J; junction bases left unmatched: 6. TCR beta was sequenced from blood CD8+ and CD4+ T cells. Treatment-naive patients with stable or active relapsing-remitting disease were the multiple sclerosis controls. The RNA input was roughly 0.45 to 1 ug, and it was reverse transcribed with random hexamers. Multiplex PCR with immunoSEQ amplified the TCR beta CDR3 across 54 Vbeta and 13 Jbeta. Each CDR3 protein is one row after TCRdb ran MiXCR on the immunoSEQ multiplex PCR reads. Here the sample spans approximately 220,000 distinct CDR3 sequences, 95% being singletons.

This receptor was obtained from a human donor with multiple sclerosis. This chain connects TRBV18 to TRBJ1-5; 12 nucleotides line up with TRBD1. Sequenced: CD4+ T cells from PBMCs. The CDR3 sequence: CASSSQGTGGQPQHF. The CDR3 DNA reads TGTGCCAGCTCATCCCAAGGGACAGGGGGCCAGCCCCAGCATTTT. Drawing the rest from reference TRBV18 and TRBJ1-5, the complete variable domain is NAGVMQNPRHLVRRRGQEARLRCSPMKGHSHVYWYRQLPEEGLKFMVYLQKENIIDESGMPKERFSAEFPKEGPSILRIQQVVRGDSAAYFCASSSQGTGGQPQHFGDGTRLSIL.